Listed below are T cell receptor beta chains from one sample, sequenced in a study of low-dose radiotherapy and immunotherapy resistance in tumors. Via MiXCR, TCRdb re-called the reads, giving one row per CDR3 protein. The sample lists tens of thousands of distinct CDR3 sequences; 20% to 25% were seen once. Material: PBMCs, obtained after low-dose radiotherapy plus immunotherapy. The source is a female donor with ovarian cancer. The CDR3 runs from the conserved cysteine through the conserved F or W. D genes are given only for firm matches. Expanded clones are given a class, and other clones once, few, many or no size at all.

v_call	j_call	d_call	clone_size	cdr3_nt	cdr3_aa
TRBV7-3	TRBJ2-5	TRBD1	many	TGTGCCAGCAGCCTAGGGGATACAGGGGGTGAGACCCAGTACTTC	CASSLGDTGGETQYF
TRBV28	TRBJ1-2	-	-	TGTGCCAGCAGCCCAGGGCCCACAGGCCGGTGGGAGTATGGCTACACCTTC	CASSPGPTGRWEYGYTF
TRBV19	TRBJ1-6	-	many	TGTGCCAGTAGACGGACCGCTGATAATTCACCCCTCCACTTT	CASRRTADNSPLHF
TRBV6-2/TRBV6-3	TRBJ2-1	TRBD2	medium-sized	TGTGCCAGCAGCCGAAGGTTAGCGGGAGGGCCCAATGAGCAGTTCTTC	CASSRRLAGGPNEQFF
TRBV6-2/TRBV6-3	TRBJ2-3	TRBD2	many	TGTGCCAGCAGTTACTCGAATTCGGCTAGCGGGACAGATACGCAGTATTTT	CASSYSNSASGTDTQYF
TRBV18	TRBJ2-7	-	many	TGTGCCAGCTCACCAAGTCCGCGGACAGATGCTGGGGAGCAGTACTTC	CASSPSPRTDAGEQYF
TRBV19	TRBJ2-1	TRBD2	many	TGTGCCAGTAGCCCCACACGCGCGGGAGCTTCCCATGAGCAGTTCTTC	CASSPTRAGASHEQFF
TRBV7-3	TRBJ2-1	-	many	TGTGCCAGCAGCCCGGATAGCGGTAGCTCCTACAATGAGCAGTTCTTC	CASSPDSGSSYNEQFF
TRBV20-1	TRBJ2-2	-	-	TGCAGTGCTAGTTTCCAGAACACCGGGGAACTGTATTTT	CSASFQNTGELYF
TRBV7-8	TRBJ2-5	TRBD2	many	TGTGCCAGCAGCTTTTCCAGGACTAGCGGGGGGGCCTATGAGACCCAGTACTTC	CASSFSRTSGGAYETQYF
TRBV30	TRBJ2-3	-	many	TGTGCCTGGAGTAAGGGGGGAGATACGCAGTATTTT	CAWSKGGDTQYF
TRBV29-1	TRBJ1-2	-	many	TGCAGCGTTGAAGACGGGAGGGGAAACACCTTC	CSVEDGRGNTF
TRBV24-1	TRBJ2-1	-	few	TGTGCCACCAGTGATTTGGACCCTCAAGGGCAGTTCTTC	CATSDLDPQGQFF
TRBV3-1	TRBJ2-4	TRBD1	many	TGTGCCAGCAGCCAGAGGGGCGGGACAGGTGATAACATTCAGTACTTC	CASSQRGGTGDNIQYF
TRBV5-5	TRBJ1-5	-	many	TGTGCCAGCAGCCTGGACATACAAGATCAGCCCCAGCATTTT	CASSLDIQDQPQHF
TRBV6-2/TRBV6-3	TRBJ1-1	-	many	TGTGCCAGCACCCGTAGGGAAGTAGACGGTGAAGCTTTCTTT	CASTRREVDGEAFF
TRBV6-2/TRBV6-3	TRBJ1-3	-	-	TGTGCCAGCGGTGCCTCTGGAAACACCATATATTTT	CASGASGNTIYF
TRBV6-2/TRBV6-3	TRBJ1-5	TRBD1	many	TGTGCCAGCAGAGACACCGGGACAGAGGGGAGTCAGCCCCAGCATTTT	CASRDTGTEGSQPQHF
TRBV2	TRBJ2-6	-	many	TGTGCCAGCAGTGAAACAGGCTCGGGGGCCAACGTCCTGACTTTC	CASSETGSGANVLTF
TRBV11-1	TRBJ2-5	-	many	TGTGCCAGCAGCTTTTCCTCCACTCAAGAGACCCAGTACTTC	CASSFSSTQETQYF
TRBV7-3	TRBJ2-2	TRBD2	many	TGTGCCAGCAGCCCCGCGGGGGAGACCGGGGAGCTGTTTTTT	CASSPAGETGELFF
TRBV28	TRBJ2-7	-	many	TGTGCCAGCAGTGCCGGACACCTCTACGAGCAGTACTTC	CASSAGHLYEQYF
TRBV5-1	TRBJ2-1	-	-	TGCGCCAGCAGCGGGACTGGTGAGCAGTTCTTC	CASSGTGEQFF
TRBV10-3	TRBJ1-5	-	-	TGTGCCATCAGTGGAGAGGCTCAGCCCCAGCATTTT	CAISGEAQPQHF
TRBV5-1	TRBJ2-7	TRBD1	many	TGCGCCAGCAGCTTGGCTCGGACAGGGGCCTACGAGCAGTACTTC	CASSLARTGAYEQYF
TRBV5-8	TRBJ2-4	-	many	TGTGCCAGCAGCACTCCCCCGGGGAGGAACATTCAGTACTTC	CASSTPPGRNIQYF
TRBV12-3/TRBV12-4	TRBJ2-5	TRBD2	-	TGTGCCAGCAGTTTTGTACTAGCGGGGACTCAAGAGACCCAGTACTTC	CASSFVLAGTQETQYF
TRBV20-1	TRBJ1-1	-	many	TGCAGTGCTCCGGGACGTGGGGAAGCTTTCTTT	CSAPGRGEAFF
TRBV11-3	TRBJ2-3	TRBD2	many	TGTGCCAGCAGCTTAGAGGGCGGGAGGCCCTCCACAGATACGCAGTATTTT	CASSLEGGRPSTDTQYF
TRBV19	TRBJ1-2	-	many	TGTGCCGGTTCTGGGGAGGGAACGGGCTACACCTTC	CAGSGEGTGYTF
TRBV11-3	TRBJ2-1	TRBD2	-	TGTGCCAGCAGCCCCCGGGATAGCGGGAGGTACAATGAGCAGTTCTTC	CASSPRDSGRYNEQFF
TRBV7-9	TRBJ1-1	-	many	TGTGCCAGCAGCTTATGGGGAGGGGCGAACACTGAAGCTTTCTTT	CASSLWGGANTEAFF